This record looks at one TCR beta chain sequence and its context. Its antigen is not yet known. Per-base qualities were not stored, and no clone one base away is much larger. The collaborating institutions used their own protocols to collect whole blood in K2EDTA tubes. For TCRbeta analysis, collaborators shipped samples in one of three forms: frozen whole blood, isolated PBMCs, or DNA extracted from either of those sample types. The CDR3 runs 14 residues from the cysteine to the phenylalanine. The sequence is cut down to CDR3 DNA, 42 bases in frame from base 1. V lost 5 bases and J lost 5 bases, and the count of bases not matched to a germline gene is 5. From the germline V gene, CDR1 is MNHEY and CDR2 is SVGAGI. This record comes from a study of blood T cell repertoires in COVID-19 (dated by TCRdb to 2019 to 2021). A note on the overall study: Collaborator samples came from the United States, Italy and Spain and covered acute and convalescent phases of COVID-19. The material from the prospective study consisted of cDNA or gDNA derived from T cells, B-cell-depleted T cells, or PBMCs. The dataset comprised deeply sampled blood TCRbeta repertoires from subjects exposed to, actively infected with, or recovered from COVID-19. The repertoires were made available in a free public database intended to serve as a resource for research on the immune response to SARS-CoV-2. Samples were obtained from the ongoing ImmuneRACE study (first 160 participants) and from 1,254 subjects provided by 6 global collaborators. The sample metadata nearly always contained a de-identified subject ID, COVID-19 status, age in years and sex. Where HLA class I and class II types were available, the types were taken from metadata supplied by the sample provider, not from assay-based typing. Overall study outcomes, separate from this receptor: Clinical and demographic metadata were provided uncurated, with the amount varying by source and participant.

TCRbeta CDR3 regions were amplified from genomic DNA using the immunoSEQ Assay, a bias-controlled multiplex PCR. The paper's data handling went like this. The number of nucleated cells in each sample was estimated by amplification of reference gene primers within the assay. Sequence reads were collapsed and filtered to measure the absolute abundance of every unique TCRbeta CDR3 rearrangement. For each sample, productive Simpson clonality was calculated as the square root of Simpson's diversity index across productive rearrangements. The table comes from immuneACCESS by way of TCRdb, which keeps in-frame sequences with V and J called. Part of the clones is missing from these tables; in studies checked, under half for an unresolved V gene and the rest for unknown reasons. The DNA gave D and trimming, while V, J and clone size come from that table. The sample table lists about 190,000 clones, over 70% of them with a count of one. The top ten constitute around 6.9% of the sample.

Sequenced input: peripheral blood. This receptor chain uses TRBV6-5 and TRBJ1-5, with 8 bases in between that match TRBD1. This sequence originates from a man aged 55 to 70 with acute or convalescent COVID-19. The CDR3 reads CASSRDRQHQPQHF. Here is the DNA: TGTGCCAGCAGTCGGGACAGGCAACATCAGCCCCAGCATTTT.